This TCR beta chain was sequenced during a study of technical replicates of blood from a few donors. The method was immunoSEQ multiplex PCR; TCRdb's version includes in-frame clones alone and lacks a portion of them. The sample records roughly 70,000 clones, roughly nine tenths being singletons. Germline trimming cut 5 bases from V and 5 bases from J; bases unmatched to any gene: 7. CDR1 and CDR2 from the germline V gene are LNHNV and YYDKDF (reference sequence). This CDR3 contains 15 residues. The chain recombines TRBV15 with TRBJ2-1; 9 bases align to TRBD1. This TCR derives from a human donor in good health. Some clones in this sample may be carry-over from other donors' samples. Sequences were obtained from PBMCs. CDR3 protein: CATSVLGTGNNEQFF. For the CDR3, the DNA is TGTGCCACCAGCGTCCTCGGGACAGGGAACAATGAGCAGTTCTTC.